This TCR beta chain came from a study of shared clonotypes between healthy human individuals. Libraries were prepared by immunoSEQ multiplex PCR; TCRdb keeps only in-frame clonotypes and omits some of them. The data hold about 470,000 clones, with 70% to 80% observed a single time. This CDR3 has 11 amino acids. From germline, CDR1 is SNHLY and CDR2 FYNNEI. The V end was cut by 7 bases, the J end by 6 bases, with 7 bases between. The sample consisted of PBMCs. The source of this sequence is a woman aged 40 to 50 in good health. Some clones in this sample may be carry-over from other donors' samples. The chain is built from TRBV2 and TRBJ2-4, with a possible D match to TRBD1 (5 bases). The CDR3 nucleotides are TGTGCCAGCATAAGGGGAAACATTCAGTACTTC. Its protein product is CASIRGNIQYF.